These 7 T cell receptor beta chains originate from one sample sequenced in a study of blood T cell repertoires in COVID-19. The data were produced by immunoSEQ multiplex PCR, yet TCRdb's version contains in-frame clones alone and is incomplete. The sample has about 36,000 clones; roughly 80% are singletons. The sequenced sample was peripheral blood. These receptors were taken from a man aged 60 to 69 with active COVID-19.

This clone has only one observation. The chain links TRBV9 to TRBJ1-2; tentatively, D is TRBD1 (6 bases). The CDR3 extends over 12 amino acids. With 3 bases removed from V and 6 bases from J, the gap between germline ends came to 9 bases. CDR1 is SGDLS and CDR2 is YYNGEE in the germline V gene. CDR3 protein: CASSGGGDGYTF. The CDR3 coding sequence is TGTGCCAGCAGCGGAGGGGGAGATGGCTACACCTTC.

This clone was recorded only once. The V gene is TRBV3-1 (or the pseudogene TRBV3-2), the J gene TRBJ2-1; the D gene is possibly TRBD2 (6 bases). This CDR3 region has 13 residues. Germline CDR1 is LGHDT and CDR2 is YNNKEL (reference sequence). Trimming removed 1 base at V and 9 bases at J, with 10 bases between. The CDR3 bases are TGTGCCAGCAGCCAAGGGGGGGACGGTGAGCAGTTCTTC. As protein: CASSQGGDGEQFF.

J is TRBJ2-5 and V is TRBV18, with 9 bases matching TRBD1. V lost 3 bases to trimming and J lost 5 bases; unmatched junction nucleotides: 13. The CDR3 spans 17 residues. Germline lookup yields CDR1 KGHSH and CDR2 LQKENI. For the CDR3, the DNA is TGTGCCAGCTCACCCACCGTAGGGACAGGGCCGGGCGAGACCCAGTACTTC. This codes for CASSPTVGTGPGETQYF.

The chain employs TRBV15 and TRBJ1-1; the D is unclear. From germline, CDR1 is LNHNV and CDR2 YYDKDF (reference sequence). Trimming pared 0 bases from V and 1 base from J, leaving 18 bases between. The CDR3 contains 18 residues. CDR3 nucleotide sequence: TGTGCCACCAGCAGAGATTTTGGCACCGCGGAATGGAACACTGAAGCTTTCTTT. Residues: CATSRDFGTAEWNTEAFF.

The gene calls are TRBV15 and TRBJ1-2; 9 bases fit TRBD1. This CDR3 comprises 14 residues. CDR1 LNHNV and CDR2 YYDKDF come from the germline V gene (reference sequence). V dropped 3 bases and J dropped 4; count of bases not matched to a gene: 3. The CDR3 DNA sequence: TGTGCCACCAGCAGCAGGGACAGGGCCTATGGCTACACCTTC. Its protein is CATSSRDRAYGYTF.

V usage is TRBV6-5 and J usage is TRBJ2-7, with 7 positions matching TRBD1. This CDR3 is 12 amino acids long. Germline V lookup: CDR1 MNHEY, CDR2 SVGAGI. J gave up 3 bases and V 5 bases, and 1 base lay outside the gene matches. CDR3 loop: CASSTGVYEQYF. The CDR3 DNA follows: TGTGCCAGCAGTACAGGGGTCTACGAGCAGTACTTC.

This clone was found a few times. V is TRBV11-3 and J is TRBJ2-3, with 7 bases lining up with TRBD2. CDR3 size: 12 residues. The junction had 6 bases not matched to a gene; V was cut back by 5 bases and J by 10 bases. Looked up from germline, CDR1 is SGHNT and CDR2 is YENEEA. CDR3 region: CASSLTSTAQYF. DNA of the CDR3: TGTGCCAGCAGCCTGACTAGCACCGCGCAGTATTTT.